This is a list of T cell receptor beta chains from one sample in a study of blood T cell repertoires in COVID-19. Sequencing used immunoSEQ multiplex PCR; TCRdb keeps in-frame clones, though not all of them. Of 10,000 to 15,000 clones in the sample, 72% were seen once. Sequencing used peripheral blood. Receptor source: a man between 60 and 75 years old with COVID-19, enrolled during active disease. The CDR3 runs from the conserved cysteine through the conserved F or W. Each record gives: CDR3 protein, clone size, D gene, J gene, V gene. D genes are given only for firm matches. Size is stated for part of the rows, as once, few or many counts, or as a class when the clone is expanded.

CASTLRADSNQPQHF	NA	NA	TRBJ1-5	TRBV6-5
CASSLAGMNTEAFF	few	NA	TRBJ1-1	TRBV2
CASSLGQGEYGYTF	NA	TRBD1	TRBJ1-2	TRBV11-3
CASSTRLAGGYNEQFF	NA	TRBD2	TRBJ2-1	TRBV27
CASGGWETQYF	few	NA	TRBJ2-5	TRBV2
CASSLEGLARDTQYF	NA	TRBD2	TRBJ2-3	TRBV27
CASSLVRRERETQYF	NA	TRBD2	TRBJ2-5	TRBV5-4
CASSLGGGRETQYF	NA	TRBD2	TRBJ2-5	TRBV27
CASSLPGTDTQYF	NA	NA	TRBJ2-3	TRBV5-6
CASSQGIGRPQPQHF	NA	NA	TRBJ1-5	TRBV3-1/TRBV3-2
CASRFQGNYGYTF	NA	NA	TRBJ1-2	TRBV4-2
CASSLGPQGILTEAFF	NA	NA	TRBJ1-1	TRBV5-5
CASRGTGSTDTQYF	NA	TRBD1	TRBJ2-3	TRBV3-1/TRBV3-2
CASSSRSGVPPPLHF	NA	NA	TRBJ1-6	TRBV5-8
CASSLPTDRRVPMNEQYF	NA	NA	TRBJ2-7	TRBV28
CASSMLPQMNTEAFF	NA	NA	TRBJ1-1	TRBV19
CASSGGVGLAGNEQFF	NA	TRBD2	TRBJ2-1	TRBV4-2